This is a list of T cell receptor beta chains from one sample in a study of cytomegalovirus exposure and HLA in healthy donors. Data came from immunoSEQ multiplex PCR; TCRdb stores just in-frame clones and leaves some out. The table records tens of thousands of clones, about 77% of them present only once. Sample: PBMCs. These receptors were collected from a male donor in good health and CMV-seropositive. Each CDR3 is given with its conserved first and last residue. Each record gives: clone size, V gene, J gene, D gene, CDR3 DNA, CDR3 protein. The D gene is left open where the match is weak. Not every row has a clone size; where given, it reads once, few, many or a size class.

clone size: few
V gene: TRBV15
J gene: TRBJ2-7
D gene: TRBD2
CDR3 DNA: TGTGCCACCAGCAGAGATTCTCGACTAGCGGGTGTCGCGGAGGGCTACGAGCAGTACTTC
CDR3 protein: CATSRDSRLAGVAEGYEQYF

clone size: -
V gene: TRBV5-8
J gene: TRBJ2-7
D gene: -
CDR3 DNA: TGTGCCAGCAGCTTGGCGGGTAGCGGAGGGTACGAGCAGTACTTC
CDR3 protein: CASSLAGSGGYEQYF

clone size: -
V gene: TRBV9
J gene: TRBJ2-1
D gene: -
CDR3 DNA: TGTGCCAGCAGCGTAGGGGCCCGCGACGGGGGTGAGCAGTTCTTC
CDR3 protein: CASSVGARDGGEQFF

clone size: -
V gene: TRBV5-1
J gene: TRBJ2-1
D gene: TRBD2
CDR3 DNA: TGCGCCAGCAGCTTGGCCCCGGGACTAAAGACTGAGCAGTTCTTC
CDR3 protein: CASSLAPGLKTEQFF

clone size: -
V gene: TRBV28
J gene: TRBJ1-1
D gene: -
CDR3 DNA: TGTGCCAGCAGTCTTACAGGGAACATGAACACTGAAGCTTTCTTT
CDR3 protein: CASSLTGNMNTEAFF

clone size: -
V gene: TRBV21-1
J gene: TRBJ2-4
D gene: -
CDR3 DNA: TGTGCCAGCAGCAAAGACAGGGGGAAAAACATTCAGTACTTC
CDR3 protein: CASSKDRGKNIQYF

clone size: -
V gene: TRBV5-1
J gene: TRBJ2-7
D gene: TRBD2
CDR3 DNA: TGCGCCAGCAGCTTTGCGGGAGGATTCTACGAGCAGTACTTC
CDR3 protein: CASSFAGGFYEQYF

clone size: -
V gene: TRBV19
J gene: TRBJ2-7
D gene: TRBD2
CDR3 DNA: TGTGCCAGTAGTAAAGGACTAGCCGCCTACGAGCAGTACTTC
CDR3 protein: CASSKGLAAYEQYF

clone size: once
V gene: TRBV27
J gene: TRBJ1-1
D gene: -
CDR3 DNA: TGTGCCAGCAGTTTATTAACCCGCCGCAGATACACTGAAGCTTTCTTT
CDR3 protein: CASSLLTRRRYTEAFF

clone size: few
V gene: TRBV6-4
J gene: TRBJ2-1
D gene: -
CDR3 DNA: TGTGCCAGCAGTGACTCGACTAGCAATGAGCAGTTCTTC
CDR3 protein: CASSDSTSNEQFF

clone size: -
V gene: TRBV30
J gene: TRBJ2-3
D gene: -
CDR3 DNA: TGTGCCTGGAGTGTACGTAGTACGAATACGCAGTATTTT
CDR3 protein: CAWSVRSTNTQYF

clone size: -
V gene: TRBV11-2
J gene: TRBJ2-7
D gene: -
CDR3 DNA: TGTGCCAGCGGGCCCGGGACACCTTCCTACGAGCAGTACTTC
CDR3 protein: CASGPGTPSYEQYF

clone size: -
V gene: TRBV18
J gene: TRBJ1-5
D gene: -
CDR3 DNA: TGTGCCAGCTCACTATCATCCTCCGGTATCAATCAGCCCCAGCATTTT
CDR3 protein: CASSLSSSGINQPQHF

clone size: -
V gene: TRBV28
J gene: TRBJ1-5
D gene: TRBD1
CDR3 DNA: TGTGCCAGCAGGGGGGACAGGGGGCATAGTCAGCCCCAGCATTTT
CDR3 protein: CASRGDRGHSQPQHF

clone size: -
V gene: TRBV28
J gene: TRBJ2-5
D gene: -
CDR3 DNA: TGTGCCAGCAGCCTCAGGGATTTTGGAGAGACCCAGTACTTC
CDR3 protein: CASSLRDFGETQYF

clone size: -
V gene: TRBV7-8
J gene: TRBJ2-3
D gene: TRBD2
CDR3 DNA: TGTGCCAGCAGCTTAGTCCCAGCGGGGGGGCTAACTAGCACAGATACGCAGTATTTT
CDR3 protein: CASSLVPAGGLTSTDTQYF

clone size: once
V gene: TRBV4-1
J gene: TRBJ2-7
D gene: TRBD2
CDR3 DNA: TGCGCCAGCAGCCAAGGGCCGGGAGGGCCGGGGGAGCAGTACTTC
CDR3 protein: CASSQGPGGPGEQYF

clone size: -
V gene: TRBV7-3
J gene: TRBJ1-1
D gene: TRBD1
CDR3 DNA: TGTGCCAGCAGCTTAACAGGGACAGAGAACACTGAAGCTTTCTTT
CDR3 protein: CASSLTGTENTEAFF

clone size: -
V gene: TRBV27
J gene: TRBJ1-4
D gene: TRBD1
CDR3 DNA: TGTGCCACCAAGGGACAGACTAATGAAAAACTGTTTTTT
CDR3 protein: CATKGQTNEKLFF

clone size: -
V gene: TRBV5-1
J gene: TRBJ2-7
D gene: TRBD1
CDR3 DNA: TGCGCCAGCAGCCTTACAGGGGGACTCTCCTACGAGCAGTACTTC
CDR3 protein: CASSLTGGLSYEQYF

clone size: -
V gene: TRBV7-9
J gene: TRBJ2-2
D gene: -
CDR3 DNA: TGTGCCAGCAGTAGCCCCGGTGGCGCCGGGGAGCTGTTTTTT
CDR3 protein: CASSSPGGAGELFF

clone size: -
V gene: TRBV30
J gene: TRBJ2-2
D gene: -
CDR3 DNA: TGTGCCTGGAGTAGCCGGGGCACCGGGGAGCTGTTTTTT
CDR3 protein: CAWSSRGTGELFF

clone size: -
V gene: TRBV6-5
J gene: TRBJ1-1
D gene: -
CDR3 DNA: TGTGCCAGCAGTTACGGGGGCCTAAACACTGAAGCTTTCTTT
CDR3 protein: CASSYGGLNTEAFF

clone size: -
V gene: TRBV19
J gene: TRBJ2-7
D gene: TRBD1
CDR3 DNA: TGTGCCAGTAGTGCCGGACAGGTCTACGAGCAGTACTTC
CDR3 protein: CASSAGQVYEQYF

clone size: -
V gene: TRBV19
J gene: TRBJ2-7
D gene: -
CDR3 DNA: TGTGCCAGTAGTATCCGGGACTCCCATTTTTCCTACGAGCAGTACTTC
CDR3 protein: CASSIRDSHFSYEQYF

clone size: few
V gene: TRBV6-5
J gene: TRBJ1-1
D gene: -
CDR3 DNA: TGTGCCAGCAGTTCTAGCATCTTGAACACTGAAGCTTTCTTT
CDR3 protein: CASSSSILNTEAFF

clone size: -
V gene: TRBV2
J gene: TRBJ2-1
D gene: TRBD2
CDR3 DNA: TGTGCCAGCAGAGTACTAGCGGGGGGGCCTGGGGAGCAGTTCTTC
CDR3 protein: CASRVLAGGPGEQFF

clone size: -
V gene: TRBV19
J gene: TRBJ2-7
D gene: -
CDR3 DNA: TGTGCCAGTAGAAGTTGGGACACAAGCTCCTACGAGCAGTACTTC
CDR3 protein: CASRSWDTSSYEQYF

clone size: few
V gene: TRBV5-1
J gene: TRBJ2-3
D gene: -
CDR3 DNA: TGCGCCAGCAGCTTGTCACAGACAGATACGCAGTATTTT
CDR3 protein: CASSLSQTDTQYF

clone size: -
V gene: TRBV5-1
J gene: TRBJ2-7
D gene: -
CDR3 DNA: TGCGCCAGCAGCTTGGACAGGGTTTCCTACGAGCAGTACTTC
CDR3 protein: CASSLDRVSYEQYF

clone size: -
V gene: TRBV11-2
J gene: TRBJ2-1
D gene: TRBD2
CDR3 DNA: TGTGCCAGCAGCTTAGTAGCGGGGATATACAATGAGCAGTTCTTC
CDR3 protein: CASSLVAGIYNEQFF

clone size: few
V gene: TRBV2
J gene: TRBJ1-6
D gene: -
CDR3 DNA: TGTGCCAGCAGTGACTCAGAGGGGGTGACGGATTCACCCCTCCACTTT
CDR3 protein: CASSDSEGVTDSPLHF

clone size: -
V gene: TRBV7-9
J gene: TRBJ1-4
D gene: -
CDR3 DNA: TGTGCCAGCAGCGTGCGGCCGGGACACGCAGTAACTAATGAAAAACTGTTTTTT
CDR3 protein: CASSVRPGHAVTNEKLFF

clone size: -
V gene: TRBV5-1
J gene: TRBJ1-1
D gene: -
CDR3 DNA: TGCGCCAGCAGCTTTAGACCGGAGGACACTGAAGCTTTCTTT
CDR3 protein: CASSFRPEDTEAFF

clone size: -
V gene: TRBV7-2
J gene: TRBJ1-1
D gene: -
CDR3 DNA: TGTGCCAGCAGCCGCGGGGGCAGTTTGAACACTGAAGCTTTCTTT
CDR3 protein: CASSRGGSLNTEAFF

clone size: -
V gene: TRBV7-9
J gene: TRBJ1-2
D gene: -
CDR3 DNA: TGTGCCAGCAGTTGGACAGCCAACTATGGCTACACCTTC
CDR3 protein: CASSWTANYGYTF

clone size: -
V gene: TRBV29-1
J gene: TRBJ1-2
D gene: TRBD1
CDR3 DNA: TGCAGCGTTGCTGCGGGACAGTATGGCTACACCTTC
CDR3 protein: CSVAAGQYGYTF

clone size: -
V gene: TRBV28
J gene: TRBJ2-7
D gene: -
CDR3 DNA: TGTGCCAGCAGTTTCTTCCCCGGGGACTACGAGCAGTACTTC
CDR3 protein: CASSFFPGDYEQYF

clone size: -
V gene: TRBV27
J gene: TRBJ2-7
D gene: -
CDR3 DNA: TGTGCCAGCAGTTCGTCAGAAAGCTACGAGCAGTACTTC
CDR3 protein: CASSSSESYEQYF

clone size: few
V gene: TRBV6-6
J gene: TRBJ2-7
D gene: -
CDR3 DNA: TGTGCCAGCAGGGAACAGGCCTACGAGCAGTACTTC
CDR3 protein: CASREQAYEQYF

clone size: -
V gene: TRBV6-5
J gene: TRBJ1-4
D gene: -
CDR3 DNA: TGTGCCAGCAGTCACAGGACAACTAATGAAAAACTGTTTTTT
CDR3 protein: CASSHRTTNEKLFF

clone size: -
V gene: TRBV28
J gene: TRBJ1-1
D gene: -
CDR3 DNA: TGTGCCAGCTGGGCGGGGAACACTGAAGCTTTCTTT
CDR3 protein: CASWAGNTEAFF

clone size: -
V gene: TRBV18
J gene: TRBJ2-7
D gene: -
CDR3 DNA: TGTGCCAGCTCACCGGCAGGGATTATCTACGAGCAGTACTTC
CDR3 protein: CASSPAGIIYEQYF

clone size: -
V gene: TRBV6-5
J gene: TRBJ2-2
D gene: -
CDR3 DNA: TGTGCCAGCAGTTTCGGGGACGGGGAGCTGTTTTTT
CDR3 protein: CASSFGDGELFF

clone size: -
V gene: TRBV27
J gene: TRBJ1-1
D gene: -
CDR3 DNA: TGTGCCAGCATGACGTCGGGATTGGGGGCTTTCTTT
CDR3 protein: CASMTSGLGAFF

clone size: -
V gene: TRBV7-9
J gene: TRBJ2-5
D gene: TRBD1
CDR3 DNA: TGTGCCAGCAGCCGGGACAGGGAGGGAGAGACCCAGTACTTC
CDR3 protein: CASSRDREGETQYF

clone size: -
V gene: TRBV6-5
J gene: TRBJ1-2
D gene: -
CDR3 DNA: TGTGCCAGCAGTTACTTGGGGGGGAGTGGCTACACCTTC
CDR3 protein: CASSYLGGSGYTF

clone size: once
V gene: TRBV19
J gene: TRBJ2-7
D gene: -
CDR3 DNA: TGTGCCAGTAGTATAGATGGAGGGAACTACGAGCAGTACTTC
CDR3 protein: CASSIDGGNYEQYF

clone size: -
V gene: TRBV13
J gene: TRBJ2-5
D gene: -
CDR3 DNA: TGTGCCAGCACGGGACAAAGAGGGGCGGGTACTCAAGAGACCCAGTACTTC
CDR3 protein: CASTGQRGAGTQETQYF

clone size: -
V gene: TRBV2
J gene: TRBJ1-2
D gene: -
CDR3 DNA: TGTGCCAGCAGTGAAGAGACAGTGATCTATGGCTACACCTTC
CDR3 protein: CASSEETVIYGYTF